The present TCR beta chain was sequenced within a study of PD-1 blockade in classical Hodgkin lymphoma (dated by TCRdb to 2020 to 2021). Some background on the complete study: Nivolumab dosing was 3 mg/kg intravenously every 2 weeks, continuing until either disease progression or unacceptable toxicity. To define a peripheral blood immune signature of response to PD-1 blockade in classical Hodgkin lymphoma, the study combined TCR beta sequencing with CyTOF.

Genomic DNA was extracted with the Qiagen DNeasy kit from unsorted PBMCs and from negatively selected CD4+ and CD8+ fractions. Using primers that anneal to V and J segments, immunoSEQ multiplex PCR amplified the TCR beta CDR3 regions. Amplification bias was minimized using a synthetic immune receptor repertoire, and residual bias was removed computationally after sequencing. From the authors' description of their analysis: Custom Python scripts were used to quantify repertoire diversity as the Shannon entropy index. Unsorted, CD4+ and CD8+ repertoires were examined separately, except in combined analyses, for which CD4+ and CD8+ sequences were merged in silico. Clonal expansion was defined as a frequency increase of at least 2-fold after treatment compared with C1D1, and clones undetected at baseline were assigned a pseudocount of 0.5. Singleton clones were defined as clones with 0 or 1 copy at C1D1, and non-singleton clones were defined as clones with 2 or more copies. Clones expanded in unsorted samples were annotated as CD4+, CD8+ or unknown by matching protein sequences in sorted samples from the same patient. Diversity changes from C1D1 to C4D1 were tested in paired samples using Wilcoxon tests. Imported from immuneACCESS, the table was reduced by TCRdb to in-frame sequences with V and J called. These copies leave out some clones; in studies compared against another copy, an unresolved V gene accounts for under half, and the cause of the remainder is not known. V and J calls plus clone size are reproduced from that table; the DNA served to infer D and trimming. The sample yields approximately 28,000 clones; roughly 80% were counted once. The ten largest clones add up to just under 2.5% of the sample.

On the study overall, not on this receptor specifically: By C4D1, a significant rise was seen in CD4+ TCR diversity but not in CD8+ TCR diversity (p=0.0027 vs p=0.16), and the rise was most apparent among complete responders (p=0.02). Among trial patients, those achieving complete response had baseline diversity similar to that of newly diagnosed patients, while diversity was significantly lower in partial responders and progressors. The study was restricted to a single clinical trial cohort, and the causes of repertoire differences, possibly disease activity or prior therapy, were left undefined. Baseline TCR diversity was reported as lower in newly diagnosed patients than in healthy donors, and lower still in relapsed/refractory patients. Patients starting nivolumab less than 1 year after ASCT had lower diversity and were excluded from later analyses to avoid confounding by immune reconstitution.

Taken from the germline V gene (reference sequence), the CDR1 and CDR2 loops are LNHDA and SQIVND. V is pruned by 4 bases and J by 6 bases, leaving 12 bases of the junction without a gene match. The CDR3 spans 15 residues, from the cysteine through the phenylalanine. Just the 45-base CDR3 DNA is kept, in frame starting at base 1. The intended sense of this specimen's time point label: cycle 1 day 1 (C1D1), immediately before nivolumab initiation. Every trial patient had relapsed after autologous stem cell transplantation, and cohorts A, B and C differed in prior brentuximab vedotin exposure. Magnetic negative selection with a Miltenyi CD4+ T cell isolation kit was used to purify CD4+ T cells from thawed PBMCs. The trial cohort was composed of roughly 60 patients with relapsed/refractory classical Hodgkin lymphoma, for whom complete response, partial response or progressive disease was recorded as best overall response. Single-agent nivolumab was administered to trial patients in the multi-cohort phase II CheckMate 205 trial. Best overall response was determined by an independent review committee according to the 2007 International Working Group response criteria. Trial PBMCs were obtained immediately prior to nivolumab initiation (C1D1) and on therapy at cycle 2 day 1 and cycle 4 day 1. Peripheral blood was collected in 8 mL Vacutainer Cell Preparation Tubes, from which PBMCs were isolated by centrifugation and then cryopreserved. Purified CD4+ and CD8+ fractions were prepared only for cases where an additional PBMC sample was available. On LS columns in a quadroMACS separator, the magnetically labelled cells were depleted, and the flow-through was collected as the purified fraction.

A remark on this clone: No antigen is known for it. Per-nucleotide qualities are absent, and no much larger clonotype sits a single base away.

The sequence was collected from a human donor with classical Hodgkin lymphoma. The V gene is TRBV19 and the J gene is TRBJ2-7; TRBD2 agrees with 7 junctional bases. This sample comprised CD4+ T cells from blood, obtained at baseline. The CDR3: CASSTSGGVELEQYF. The DNA sequence is TGTGCCAGTAGTACCTCTGGGGGGGTCGAGCTCGAGCAGTACTTC.